This T cell receptor (beta chain) was documented in a study of T cells in narcolepsy. The study, taken as a whole, reports: Healthy controls reportedly lacked the autoreactive clonotypes serially found in patients' blood.

Trimming took 2 bases from V and 5 from J; bases not matched to a gene: 24. Germline V lookup: CDR1 SGHTA, CDR2 FQGTGA. The CDR3 is 20 residues long. Worth noting for this clone: What it recognizes is unknown.

Sequencing used immunoSEQ multiplex PCR; TCRdb keeps in-frame clones, though not all of them. The data hold about 40,000 clones, with more than 70% observed a single time. The rearrangement joins TRBV7-3 to TRBJ2-7; 7 bases line up with TRBD1. This clonotype was sampled from a human donor with narcolepsy. The source material was CD45RA- memory CD4+ T cells from PBMCs. The CDR3 nucleotides read TGTGCCAGCAGCTTATTCCCCCCCGGGACAGACGACTCTCCATCCAACGAGCAGTACTTC. Translating it yields CASSLFPPGTDDSPSNEQYF.